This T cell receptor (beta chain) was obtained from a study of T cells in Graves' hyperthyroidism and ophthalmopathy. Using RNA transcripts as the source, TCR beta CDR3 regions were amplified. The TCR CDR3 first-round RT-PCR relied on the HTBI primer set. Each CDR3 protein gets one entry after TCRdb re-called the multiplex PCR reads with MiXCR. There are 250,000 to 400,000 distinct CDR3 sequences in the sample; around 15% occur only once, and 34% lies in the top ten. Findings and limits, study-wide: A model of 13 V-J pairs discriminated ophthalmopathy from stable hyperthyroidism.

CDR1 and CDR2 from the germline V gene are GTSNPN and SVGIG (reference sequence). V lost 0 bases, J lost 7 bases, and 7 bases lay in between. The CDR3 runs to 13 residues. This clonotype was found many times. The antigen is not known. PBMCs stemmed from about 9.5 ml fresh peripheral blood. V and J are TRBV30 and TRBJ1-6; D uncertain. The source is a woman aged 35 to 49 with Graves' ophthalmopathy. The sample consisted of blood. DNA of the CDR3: TGTGCCTGGAGTGTATCGGCGAATTCACCCCTCCACTTT. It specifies CAWSVSANSPLHF.